This entry lists 28 T cell receptor beta chains sequenced from one sample in a study of Graves' ophthalmopathy and Graves' hyperthyroidism (dated by TCRdb to about 2018). The sequencer was an Illumina HiSeq 2000. For repertoire sequencing, TCR beta CDR3 regions were amplified from RNA transcripts. The first round was an RT-PCR using HTBI primers with the Qiagen OneStep RT-PCR kit, and this first round was followed by a second-round multiplex PCR, then size selection and purification. TCRdb trimmed the raw reads at Q25, called clones with MiXCR and kept productive beta chains. Records with the same CDR3 protein are collapsed into one entry carrying the most frequent genes and DNA. This sample comprises over 500,000 distinct CDR3 sequences, about 20% of them detected only once. The ten most abundant clones make up more than 5.5% of the sample. The material sequenced was peripheral blood. These receptors were obtained from a woman aged 18 to 35 with stable Graves' hyperthyroidism. Some clones in this sample may be carry-over from other donors' samples. Donor details come from another sample of the same person, matched by shared clones.

This clonotype was detected many times. CDR3 DNA sequence: TGTGCCAGCAGGCGGACTAGCGGATTTCAAGAGACCCAGTACTTC. This encodes CASRRTSGFQETQYF. The chain links TRBV27 to TRBJ2-5, with 10 positions matching TRBD2. Germline CDR1 MNHEY, CDR2 SMNVEV (reference sequence). With 6 bases clipped from V and 2 bases from J, the junction kept 6 bases outside the gene matches. This CDR3 spans 15 amino acids.

This clonotype was detected many times. The J gene is TRBJ1-5, the V gene TRBV28, with D unclear. V was clipped by 3 bases and J by 7 bases, with 7 bases between them. Germline lookup yields CDR1 MDHEN and CDR2 SYDVKM. The CDR3 extends over 12 amino acids. The CDR3 reads CASSFNPQPQHF. CDR3 nucleotides: TGTGCCAGCAGTTTCAATCCCCAGCCCCAGCATTTT.

This clonotype showed up many times. The CDR3 loop is CALAHNTGDEQYF. As DNA, the CDR3 is TGTGCCTTGGCCCACAACACCGGAGACGAGCAGTACTTC. The chain joins TRBV30 to TRBJ2-7, with unresolved D. The germline gives CDR1 GTSNPN, CDR2 SVGIG (reference sequence). The V gene lost 7 bases and the J gene lost 5 bases, with 18 bases spanning the gap. CDR3 length equals 13 residues. Looking up the rest from reference TRBV30 and TRBJ2-7 gives the full variable domain: SQTIHQWPATLVQPVGSPLSLECTVEGTSNPNLYWYRQAAGRGLQLLFYSVGIGQISSEVPQNLSASRPQDRQFILSSKKLLLSDSGFYLCALAHNTGDEQYFGPGTRLTVT.

This clonotype was found a few times. The rearrangement joins TRBV6-2 or TRBV6-3 to TRBJ1-6; tentatively, D is TRBD1 (6 bases). The CDR3 extends over 15 amino acids. V was shortened by 2 bases and J by 3 bases, with 8 bases between the two germline ends. CDR1 and CDR2 (germline): MNHEY, SVGEGT. CDR3 nucleotides: TGTGCCAGCAGTTACGGACAGAGCTATAATTCACCCCTCCACTTT. It translates to CASSYGQSYNSPLHF.

This clonotype was observed many times. This chain uses TRBV4-1 with TRBJ1-1, with 8 bases lining up with TRBD1. The CDR3 contains 16 residues. V lost 1 base to trimming and J lost 5 bases; unmatched junction nucleotides: 9. Germline CDR1 reads MGHRA; CDR2 reads YSYEKL. The CDR3 region is CASSQAPGQGQTEAFF. In DNA, the CDR3 is TGCGCCAGCAGCCAAGCCCCCGGACAGGGACAAACTGAAGCTTTCTTT.

The V and J genes are TRBV29-1 and TRBJ1-1, with 7 nucleotides matching TRBD1. The germline V gene has CDR1 SQVTM and CDR2 ANQGSEA. Trimming cost V 5 bases and J 2 bases; bases outside gene matches: 5. CDR3 length equals 13 residues. The CDR3 loop reads CSVNDRVNTEAFF. The CDR3 DNA follows: TGCAGCGTTAATGACAGGGTCAACACTGAAGCTTTCTTT.

This clonotype was recorded at least ten times. The chain employs TRBV6-2 or TRBV6-3 and TRBJ2-2; tentative D call: TRBD2 (5 bases). The germline V and J ends were trimmed by 7 bases and 0 bases, with 21 bases remaining between them. The CDR3 covers 18 residues. Germline loops: CDR1 MNHEY, CDR2 SVGEGT. The CDR3 sequence is CASMPRHHSGSNTGELFF. CDR3 nucleotide sequence: TGTGCCAGCATGCCGAGACACCACTCGGGGTCGAACACCGGGGAGCTGTTTTTT.

This clonotype was observed a few times. The rearrangement uses TRBV4-2 and TRBJ2-2, with D possibly TRBD1 on 7 matching bases. The CDR3 has 22 residues. Trimming took off 4 bases at V and 0 bases at J, with 30 bases between the two ends. Germline CDR1 and CDR2: LGHNA and YNFKEQ. The CDR3 protein is CASSPQRRGMERRGPNTGELFF. CDR3 DNA sequence: TGTGCCAGCAGCCCACAGCGGAGGGGAATGGAGCGGAGGGGGCCGAACACCGGGGAGCTGTTTTTT.

In this sample, this clonotype turned up many times. This chain uses TRBV20-1 with TRBJ2-7, with D unclear. Germline loops: CDR1 DFQATT, CDR2 SNEGSKA (reference sequence). V shed 0 bases and J shed 0 bases, with 6 bases lying between them. The CDR3 is 13 amino acids. The CDR3 sequence is CSARDLVSYEQYF. The DNA for the CDR3 is TGCAGTGCTAGAGATCTAGTCTCCTACGAGCAGTACTTC.

This clonotype has a count of ten or more. The rearrangement uses TRBV11-2 and TRBJ2-5, with D tentatively TRBD1 (5 bases). Looked up from germline, CDR1 is SGHAT and CDR2 is FQNNGV. This CDR3 contains 15 residues. The ends were cut back, 3 bases at V and 4 bases at J, with 15 bases in the middle. The CDR3 loop is CASSFLTGPRETQYF. CDR3 nucleotides: TGTGCCAGCAGCTTTTTAACAGGACCCCGAGAGACCCAGTACTTC.

This clonotype was seen only a few times. The J gene is TRBJ1-1, the V gene TRBV30; D is unresolved. The V end lost 5 bases, the J end lost 0 bases, and 10 bases lay between the germline ends. Per the germline V gene, CDR1 is GTSNPN and CDR2 is SVGIG (reference sequence). The CDR3 sequence is 13 residues long. The CDR3 coding sequence is TGTGCCTGGGGCGGAGGAGTGAACACTGAAGCTTTCTTT. Amino acids: CAWGGGVNTEAFF.

This clonotype has only a few counts. This chain uses TRBV13 with TRBJ2-7; D is undetermined. V dropped 4 bases and J dropped 0 bases, with 13 bases sitting between them. From germline, CDR1 is PRHDT and CDR2 FYEKMQ (reference sequence). The CDR3 sequence is 15 residues long. CDR3 bases: TGTGCCAGCAGCTGGGGAATTCAGGTCTCCTACGAGCAGTACTTC. It specifies CASSWGIQVSYEQYF. Supplemented by reference TRBV13 and TRBJ2-7, the full variable domain reads AAGVIQSPRHLIKEKRETATLKCYPIPRHDTVYWYQQGPGQDPQFLISFYEKMQSDKGSIPDRFSAQQFSDYHSELNMSSLELGDSALYFCASSWGIQVSYEQYFGPGTRLTVT.

The CDR3 loop reads CASSQDGRGGNQPQHF. CDR3 sequence (DNA): TGTGCCAGCAGCCAAGATGGTAGGGGTGGCAATCAGCCCCAGCATTTT. This rearrangement joins TRBV4-2 to TRBJ1-5; a weak D match, TRBD1 (5 bases). This CDR3 contains 16 residues. CDR1 and CDR2 from the germline V gene are LGHNA and YNFKEQ. V was trimmed by 0 bases and J by 2 bases, leaving 11 bases between them.

V usage is TRBV28 and J usage is TRBJ1-3; D remains ambiguous. Trimming removed 8 bases from V and 0 bases from J, with 8 bases in between. The CDR3 loop spans 13 amino acids. The germline gives CDR1 MDHEN, CDR2 SYDVKM. In DNA, the CDR3 is TGTGCCAGCTTTACCTTCTCTGGAAACACCATATATTTT. This encodes CASFTFSGNTIYF.

The gene calls are TRBV12-3 or TRBV12-4 and TRBJ1-5, with D tentatively TRBD1 (6 bases). The CDR3 length is 17 residues. Trimming took 0 bases from V and 1 from J, leaving 13 bases between them. DNA for the CDR3: TGTGCCAGCAGTTTAGCGGCAGGGGCGCTGAGCAATCAGCCCCAGCATTTT. Its translation: CASSLAAGALSNQPQHF.

This clonotype occurred a few times. The rearrangement joins TRBV5-6 to TRBJ1-2; 7 bases align to TRBD1. V lost 1 base and J lost 3; bases outside the gene matches: 9. The V gene's germline CDR1 is SGHDT and CDR2 YYEEEE. This CDR3 comprises 16 residues. CDR3 nucleotides: TGTGCCAGCAGCTTGCTCCGGGACAGCGCTTACTATGGCTACACCTTC. This gives the protein CASSLLRDSAYYGYTF.

The rearrangement links TRBV11-2 to TRBJ2-2, with D maybe TRBD1 (6 bases). Trimming removed 5 bases at V and 6 bases at J, with 22 bases between. From germline, CDR1 is SGHAT and CDR2 FQNNGV. The CDR3 runs 17 residues. Here the CDR3 DNA reads TGTGCCAGCAGCGAAACAGGGATCGCATCCAACGCCGGGGAGCTGTTTTTT. Translated, it gives CASSETGIASNAGELFF.

Only one count was recorded for this clonotype. The chain carries TRBV28 and TRBJ2-7; D is unresolved. Germline values: CDR1 MDHEN, CDR2 SYDVKM. Trimming left V 9 bases short and J 4 bases short, with 16 bases between. This CDR3 is built from 13 residues. The CDR3 DNA reads TGTGCCAGTAGAAGTAGCACCACGTACGAGCAGTACTTC. Translation gives CASRSSTTYEQYF.

The table lists this clonotype with many counts. This chain uses TRBV20-1 with TRBJ2-5; 7 bases align to TRBD2. V lost 1 base to trimming and J lost 3 bases; unmatched junction nucleotides: 11. The germline CDR1 and CDR2 sequences are DFQATT and SNEGSKA (reference sequence). This CDR3 contains 16 residues. The CDR3 region has the DNA TGCAGTGCTAGAGGGGAGGGCTCGGTCAGGGAAGAGACCCAGTACTTC. It codes for CSARGEGSVREETQYF.

Many counts were recorded for this clonotype. This sequence joins TRBV29-1 and TRBJ1-1; D unresolved. The V end lost 8 bases, the J end lost 4 bases, and 14 bases lay between the germline ends. The CDR3 has 12 residues. The germline V gene has CDR1 SQVTM and CDR2 ANQGSEA. CDR3 nucleotides: TGCAGCCCCCCGGGTTGGACCACTGAAGCTTTCTTT. Its protein is CSPPGWTTEAFF.

In this sample, this clonotype turned up many times. The J gene is TRBJ1-6, the V gene TRBV12-3 or TRBV12-4, with TRBD1 as a possible D gene (5 bases). Trimming removed 2 bases at V and 11 bases at J, with 16 bases between. The CDR3 runs 15 residues. The CDR3 loop reads CASSLSGEQHPPLHF. The CDR3 bases are TGTGCCAGCAGTTTATCGGGGGAGCAACATCCACCCCTCCACTTT.

This clonotype occurred many times. This chain's CDR3 is CSVEVHTGVNTEAFF. In DNA, the CDR3 is TGCAGCGTTGAAGTCCACACAGGAGTGAACACTGAAGCTTTCTTT. This chain joins TRBV29-1 and TRBJ1-1; a possible D gene is TRBD1 (5 bases). Per the germline V gene, CDR1 is SQVTM and CDR2 is ANQGSEA. The length of the CDR3 is 15 residues. Trimming stripped 1 base from V and 0 bases from J, with 12 bases between.

The J gene is TRBJ2-7, the V gene TRBV30; D uncertain. The CDR3 sequence is 13 residues long. V gave up 5 bases and J gave up 5 bases, with 16 bases separating them. CDR1 and CDR2 from the germline V gene are GTSNPN and SVGIG (reference sequence). In DNA, the CDR3 is TGTGCCTGGGAAATCGGTAGTTCCAACGAGCAGTACTTC. Encoded protein: CAWEIGSSNEQYF.

The chain links TRBV6-2 or TRBV6-3 to TRBJ1-2; unclear D gene. The CDR3 extends over 13 amino acids. V was shortened by 7 bases and J by 5 bases, with 14 bases between the two germline ends. Germline CDR1 and CDR2: MNHEY and SVGEGT. The CDR3 spells CASKASRYYGYTF. The CDR3 nucleotides read TGTGCCAGCAAGGCTTCCCGCTATTATGGCTACACCTTC.

As to this clonotype: A clone one base away is much larger, so this may be a read error. V gene TRBV6-5 combines with J gene TRBJ1-6; possibly TRBD1 for D (5 bases). Trimming took off 1 base at V and 15 bases at J, with 22 bases between the two ends. The CDR3 has 16 amino acids. Germline CDR1 and CDR2: MNHEY and SVGAGI. The CDR3 loop is CASSYFSGSGNPHLHF. CDR3 bases: TGTGCCAGCAGTTACTTTTCAGGGTCGGGGAATCCACACCTCCACTTT.

This clonotype was seen many times. The rearrangement uses TRBV20-1 and TRBJ2-5; 12 nucleotides align to TRBD2. With V trimmed by 7 bases and J by 4 bases, 7 bases remained unmatched. The CDR3 runs 14 residues. CDR1 and CDR2 from the germline V gene are DFQATT and SNEGSKA (reference sequence). This CDR3 reads CSERLAGVRETQYF. The CDR3 bases are TGCAGTGAAAGACTAGCGGGAGTTAGAGAGACCCAGTACTTC.

This clonotype turned up a few times. The chain combines TRBV29-1 with TRBJ2-2; D call uncertain. Trimming left V 7 bases short and J 2 bases short, with 5 bases between. This CDR3 spans 11 amino acids. CDR1 and CDR2 (germline): SQVTM, ANQGSEA. The CDR3 nucleotides are TGCAGCGGTATAAACACCGGGGAGCTGTTTTTT. Amino acid sequence: CSGINTGELFF.

This clonotype was seen at least ten times. The chain joins TRBV28 to TRBJ1-1; D is unresolved. V was cut by 4 bases and J by 1 base, with 7 bases left in between. In germline, CDR1 is MDHEN, CDR2 SYDVKM. CDR3 length: 13 residues. CDR3 residues: CASSSPKNTEAFF. CDR3 DNA: TGTGCCAGCAGTTCCCCGAAGAACACTGAAGCTTTCTTT.